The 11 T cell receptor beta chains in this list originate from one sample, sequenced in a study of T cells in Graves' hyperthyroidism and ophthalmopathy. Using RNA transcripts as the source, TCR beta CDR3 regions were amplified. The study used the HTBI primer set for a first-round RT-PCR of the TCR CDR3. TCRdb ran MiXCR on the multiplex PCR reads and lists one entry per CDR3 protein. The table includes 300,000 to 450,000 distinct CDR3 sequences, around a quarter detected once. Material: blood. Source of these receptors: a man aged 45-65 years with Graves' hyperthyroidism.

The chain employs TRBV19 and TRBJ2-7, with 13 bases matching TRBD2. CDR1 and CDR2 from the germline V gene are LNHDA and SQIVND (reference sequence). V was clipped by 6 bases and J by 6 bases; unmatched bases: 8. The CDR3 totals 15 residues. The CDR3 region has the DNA TGTGCCAGTAGACTAGCGGGAGGGGACTACGTCGAGCAGTACTTC. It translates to CASRLAGGDYVEQYF.

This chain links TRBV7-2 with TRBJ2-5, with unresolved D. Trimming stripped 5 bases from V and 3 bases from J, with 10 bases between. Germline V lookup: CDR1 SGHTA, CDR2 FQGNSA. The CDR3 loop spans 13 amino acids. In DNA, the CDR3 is TGTGCCAGCAGCCCGAATACGGAAGAGACCCAGTACTTC. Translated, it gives CASSPNTEETQYF.

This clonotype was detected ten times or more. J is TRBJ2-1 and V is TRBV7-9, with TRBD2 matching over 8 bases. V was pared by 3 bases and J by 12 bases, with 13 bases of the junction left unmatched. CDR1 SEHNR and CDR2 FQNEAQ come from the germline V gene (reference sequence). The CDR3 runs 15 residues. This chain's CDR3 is CASSFVASGFQGQFF. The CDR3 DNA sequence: TGTGCCAGCAGCTTCGTGGCTAGCGGGTTTCAAGGGCAGTTCTTC.

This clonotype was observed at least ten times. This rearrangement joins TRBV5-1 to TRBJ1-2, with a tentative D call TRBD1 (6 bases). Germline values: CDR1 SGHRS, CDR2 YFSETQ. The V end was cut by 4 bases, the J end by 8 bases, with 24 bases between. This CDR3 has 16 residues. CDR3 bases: TGCGCCAGCAGCGGAGGATCCGGGACAAAGCAGGAAGGCTACACCTTC. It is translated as CASSGGSGTKQEGYTF.

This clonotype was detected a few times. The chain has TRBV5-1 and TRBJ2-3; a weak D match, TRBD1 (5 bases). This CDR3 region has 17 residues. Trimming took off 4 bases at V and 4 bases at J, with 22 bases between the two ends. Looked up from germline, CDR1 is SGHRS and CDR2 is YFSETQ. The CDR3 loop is CASSNGVGVTQADTQYF. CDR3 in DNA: TGCGCCAGCAGCAACGGCGTTGGGGTTACACAGGCAGATACGCAGTATTTT.

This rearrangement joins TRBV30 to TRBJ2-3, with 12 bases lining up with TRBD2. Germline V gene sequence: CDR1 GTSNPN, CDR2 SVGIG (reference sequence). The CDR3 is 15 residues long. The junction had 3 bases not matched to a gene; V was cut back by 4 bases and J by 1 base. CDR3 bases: TGTGCCTGGAATCGACTAGCGGGAGGCACAGATACGCAGTATTTT. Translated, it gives CAWNRLAGGTDTQYF.

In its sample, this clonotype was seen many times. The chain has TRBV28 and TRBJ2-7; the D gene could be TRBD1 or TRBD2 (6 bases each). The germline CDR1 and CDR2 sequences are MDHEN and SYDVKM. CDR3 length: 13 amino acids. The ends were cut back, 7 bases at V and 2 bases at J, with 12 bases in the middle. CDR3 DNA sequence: TGTGCCAGCACCTCACGGGGGCCCTACGAGCAGTACTTC. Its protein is CASTSRGPYEQYF.

CDR3 coding DNA: TGTGCCAGCAGTCCCATTCCCGGGACAGGGAAGGGTACTGAAGCTTTCTTT. As protein: CASSPIPGTGKGTEAFF. The chain couples TRBV28 to TRBJ1-1, with 9 bases lining up with TRBD1. The V and J ends lost 5 bases and 5 bases, in that order; junction bases with no gene match: 15. The length of the CDR3 is 17 residues. From germline, CDR1 is MDHEN and CDR2 SYDVKM.

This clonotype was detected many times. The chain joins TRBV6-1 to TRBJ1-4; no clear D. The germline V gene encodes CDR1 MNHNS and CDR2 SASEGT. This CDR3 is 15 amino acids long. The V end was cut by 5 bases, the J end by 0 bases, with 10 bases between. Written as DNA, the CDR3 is TGTGCCAGCAGTTTCTATCCTGCAACTAATGAAAAACTGTTTTTT. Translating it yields CASSFYPATNEKLFF.

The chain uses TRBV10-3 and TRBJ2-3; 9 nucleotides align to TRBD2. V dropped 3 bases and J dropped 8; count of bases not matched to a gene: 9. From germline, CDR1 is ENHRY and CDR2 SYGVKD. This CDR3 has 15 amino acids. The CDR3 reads CAISDSSGKEGTQYF. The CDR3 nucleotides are TGTGCCATCAGTGACTCTAGCGGGAAGGAGGGTACGCAGTATTTT.

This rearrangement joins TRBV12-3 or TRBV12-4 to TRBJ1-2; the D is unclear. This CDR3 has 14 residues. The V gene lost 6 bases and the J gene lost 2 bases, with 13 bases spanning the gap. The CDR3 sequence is CASSPRAGNYGYTF. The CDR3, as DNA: TGTGCCAGCAGCCCCCGGGCCGGGAACTATGGCTACACCTTC.